The 8 T cell receptor beta chains below were found in one sample sequenced in a study of control samples from healthy donors and cancer patients (dated by TCRdb to the early 2020s). Receptor libraries were prepared by the immunoSEQ multiplex PCR assay. TCRdb took over this immuneACCESS table, retaining in-frame rearrangements with V and J assigned. Such tables are incomplete; in checked studies, under half of the missing clones stem from an unresolved V gene, and the remainder is unexplained. The sample contains roughly 48,000 clones, roughly 90% of them found a single time. Together, the top ten hold about a fifth of the sample. Material: PBMCs. The receptors shown here come from a middle-aged woman with head and neck cancer.

The rearrangement links TRBV6-6 to TRBJ2-1, with 8 nucleotides matching TRBD2. This CDR3 is 15 amino acids long. The ends lost 7 bases at V and 1 base at J; junction bases unmatched: 6. Germline assignment: CDR1 MNHNY and CDR2 SVGAGI (reference sequence). The DNA for the CDR3 is TGTGCCAGCACCCCTCGCGGGGGGTCCTACAATGAGCAGTTCTTC. Protein: CASTPRGGSYNEQFF.

The chain uses TRBV5-6 and TRBJ1-5, with D possibly being TRBD1 (6 bases). The germline V and J ends were trimmed by 0 bases and 7 bases, with 11 bases remaining between them. CDR1 SGHDT and CDR2 YYEEEE come from the germline V gene. The CDR3 contains 14 residues. CDR3: CASSLAGAQQPQHF. The CDR3 coding sequence is TGTGCCAGCAGCTTGGCGGGGGCTCAGCAGCCCCAGCATTTT.

This rearrangement joins TRBV6-5 to TRBJ2-3; either TRBD1 or TRBD2 may fit D (5 bases each). Germline V gene sequence: CDR1 MNHEY, CDR2 SVGAGI. The CDR3 totals 15 residues. V lost 10 bases and J lost 7, with 24 bases in between. The CDR3 protein is CATPRTADEGNTQYF. The CDR3 DNA reads as TGTGCCACCCCGAGGACGGCAGACGAGGGGAATACGCAGTATTTT.

V and J are TRBV28 and TRBJ1-2, with 7 positions matching TRBD1. CDR1 and CDR2 from the germline V gene are MDHEN and SYDVKM. The CDR3 contains 13 residues. The ends lost 6 bases at V and 7 bases at J; junction bases unmatched: 8. For the CDR3, the DNA is TGTGCCAGCAGCACCACAGGGGAAGGTGGCTACACCTTC. Its translation is CASSTTGEGGYTF.

V and J are TRBV9 and TRBJ1-1; D is undetermined. This CDR3 is 14 amino acids long. Per the germline V gene, CDR1 is SGDLS and CDR2 is YYNGEE. Trimming left V 1 base short and J 4 bases short, with 11 bases between. The CDR3 loop reads CASSVSQEGTEAFF. Here the CDR3 DNA reads TGTGCCAGCAGCGTATCCCAGGAGGGCACTGAAGCTTTCTTT. Drawing the rest from reference TRBV9 and TRBJ1-1, the complete variable domain is DSGVTQTPKHLITATGQRVTLRCSPRSGDLSVYWYQQSLDQGLQFLIQYYNGEERAKGNILERFSAQQFPDLHSELNLSSLELGDSALYFCASSVSQEGTEAFFGQGTRLTVV.

J is TRBJ2-2 and V is TRBV19, with 11 bases aligning to TRBD2. V dropped 10 bases and J dropped 2; count of bases not matched to a gene: 3. Germline CDR1 and CDR2: LNHDA and SQIVND (reference sequence). The CDR3 runs 14 residues. CDR3: CATRLAGNTGELFF. CDR3 in DNA: TGTGCCACCCGACTAGCGGGAAACACCGGGGAGCTGTTTTTT.

The chain carries TRBV7-3 and TRBJ2-5; the match to TRBD2 covers 7 bases. CDR3 size: 14 residues. The V gene end was trimmed by 2 bases and the J gene end by 1 base; junction bases not matched to a gene: 1. Germline values: CDR1 SGHTA, CDR2 FQGTGA. CDR3 bases: TGTGCCAGCAGCTTATGGGGGGGCCAAGAGACCCAGTACTTC. It encodes CASSLWGGQETQYF. The full variable domain, rest sourced from reference TRBV7-3 and TRBJ2-5, is GAGVSQTPSNKVTEKGKYVELRCDPISGHTALYWYRQSLGQGPEFLIYFQGTGAADDSGLPNDRFFAVRPEGSVSTLKIQRTERGDSAVYLCASSLWGGQETQYFGPGTRLLVL.

The chain couples TRBV5-1 to TRBJ2-2; D perhaps matches TRBD1 (6 bases). Trimming removed 3 bases from V and 1 base from J, with 7 bases in between. CDR1 and CDR2 from the germline V gene are SGHRS and YFSETQ. This CDR3 has 14 residues. The CDR3 DNA follows: TGCGCCAGCAGCTGGGGACAGAACACCGGGGAGCTGTTTTTT. Translation gives CASSWGQNTGELFF.